The TCR beta chain described here comes from a study of OX40 agonist ivuxolimab in advanced cancers. CDR3 size: 14 residues. Germline CDR1 MGHRA, CDR2 YSYEKL. The V segment lost 4 bases and the J segment 2 bases; nucleotides outside the gene matches: 3. The repertoire was sequenced with immunoSEQ multiplex PCR; TCRdb's copy has only in-frame clones and lacks some. Here the sample spans about 76,000 clones, roughly 91% being singletons. This sequence originates from an adult with an advanced solid tumor such as melanoma, head and neck, liver or kidney cancer. Sequencing used CD4+ or CD8+ T cells sorted from blood, obtained in a trial of the OX40 agonist ivuxolimab. The chain has TRBV4-1 and TRBJ2-7, with 9 bases lining up with TRBD2. CDR3 protein: CASSPGGGAYEQYF. CDR3 nucleotide sequence: TGCGCCAGCAGCCCAGGCGGGGGGGCCTACGAGCAGTACTTC.